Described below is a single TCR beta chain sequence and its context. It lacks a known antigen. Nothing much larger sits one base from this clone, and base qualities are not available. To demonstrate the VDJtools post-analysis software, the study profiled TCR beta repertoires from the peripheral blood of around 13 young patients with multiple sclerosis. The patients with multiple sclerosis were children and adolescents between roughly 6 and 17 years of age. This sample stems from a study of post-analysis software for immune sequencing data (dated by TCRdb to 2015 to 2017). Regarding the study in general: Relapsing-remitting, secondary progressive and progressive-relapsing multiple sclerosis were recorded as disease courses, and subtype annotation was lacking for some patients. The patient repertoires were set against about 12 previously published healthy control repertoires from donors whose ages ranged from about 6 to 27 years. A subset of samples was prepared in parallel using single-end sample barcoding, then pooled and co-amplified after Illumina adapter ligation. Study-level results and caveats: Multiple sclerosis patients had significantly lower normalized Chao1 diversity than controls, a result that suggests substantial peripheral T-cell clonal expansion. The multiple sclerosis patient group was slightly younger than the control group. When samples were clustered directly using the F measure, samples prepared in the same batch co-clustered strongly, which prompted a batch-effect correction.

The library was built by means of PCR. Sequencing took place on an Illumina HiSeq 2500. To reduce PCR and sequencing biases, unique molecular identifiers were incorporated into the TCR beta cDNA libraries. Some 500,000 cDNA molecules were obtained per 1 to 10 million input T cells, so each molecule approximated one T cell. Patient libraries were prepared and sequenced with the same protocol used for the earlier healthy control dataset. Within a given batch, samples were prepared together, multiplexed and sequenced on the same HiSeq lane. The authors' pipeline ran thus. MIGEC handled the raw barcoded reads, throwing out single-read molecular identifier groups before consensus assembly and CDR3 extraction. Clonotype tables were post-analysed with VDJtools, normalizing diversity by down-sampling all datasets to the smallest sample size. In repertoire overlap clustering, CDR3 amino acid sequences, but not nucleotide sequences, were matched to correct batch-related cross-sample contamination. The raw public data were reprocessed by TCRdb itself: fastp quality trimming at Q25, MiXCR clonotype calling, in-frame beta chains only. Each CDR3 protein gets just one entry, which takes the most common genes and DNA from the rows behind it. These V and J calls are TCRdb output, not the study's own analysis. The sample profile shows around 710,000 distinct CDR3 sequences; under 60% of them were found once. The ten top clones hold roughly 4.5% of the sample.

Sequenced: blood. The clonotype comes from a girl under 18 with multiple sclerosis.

CDR3 protein: CATAAGITDTQYF. The DNA reads as follows: TGTGCCACCGCAGCGGGGATCACAGATACGCAGTATTTT. The chain is assembled from TRBV12-3 or TRBV12-4 and TRBJ2-3; 7 central bases correspond to TRBD2. The CDR3 sequence holds 13 residues, the cysteine and phenylalanine included. The CDR3 DNA has 39 bases and is translated from base 1. V ends up 10 bases short and J 2 bases short, with an unmatched junction base count of 6.